This T cell receptor (beta chain) was captured in a study of response to subunit inactivated influenza vaccine. Each CDR3 protein is one row after TCRdb ran MiXCR on the RT-PCR reads. The sample has some 540,000 distinct CDR3 sequences; 20% to 25% are singletons. V lost 2 bases and J lost 1, with 9 bases in between. The CDR3 runs 14 residues. The germline V gene has CDR1 MDHEN and CDR2 SYDVKM. This clonotype was detected only a few times. These data are also associated with another study on T cells expressing NK-cell markers. From that second work: 5'RACE template switching built TCR beta cDNA with unique molecular identifiers. The study drew TCR beta repertoires from sorted CD3+CD56+NKG2C+, CD3+CD56+NKG2C- and CD3+CD56-NKG2C+ T cells. Among eight sequenced donors, seven carried HCMV seropositivity while one was seronegative. The dominant NKG2C+ clonotypes represented about 1.0-7.5% of CD8+ T cells in six donors. Leadership of the CD3+CD56-NKG2C+ fraction also belonged to these clonotypes in a handful of donors.

This sequence joins TRBV28 and TRBJ2-7; D is ambiguous. This specimen consisted of CD4+ T cells sorted from PBMCs, obtained about 13 days after vaccination. This clonotype was obtained from a man aged 45-65 years who received an inactivated influenza vaccine. The CDR3 loop is CASSLIGYSYEQYF. DNA for the CDR3: TGTGCCAGCAGTTTAATCGGTTATTCCTACGAGCAGTACTTC. Supplemented by reference TRBV28 and TRBJ2-7, the full variable domain reads DVKVTQSSRYLVKRTGEKVFLECVQDMDHENMFWYRQDPGLGLRLIYFSYDVKMKEKGDIPEGYSVSREKKERFSLILESASTNQTSMYLCASSLIGYSYEQYFGPGTRLTVT.